This T cell receptor (beta chain) is from a study of control samples from healthy donors and cancer patients. Profiled with immunoSEQ multiplex PCR; TCRdb holds only in-frame clones, not every one. The sample consists of 30,000 to 35,000 clones, roughly 94% of them appearing once. The CDR3 sequence is 13 residues long. V was clipped by 7 bases and J by 7 bases, with 16 bases between them. The material sequenced was blood. The gene calls are TRBV12-3 or TRBV12-4 and TRBJ2-5; unclear D gene. This TCR was recovered from a man aged 55 to 70 in good health. The CDR3 protein is CASMRGPPRTQYF. The CDR3 coding sequence is TGTGCCAGCATGCGCGGCCCCCCTCGGACCCAGTACTTC.